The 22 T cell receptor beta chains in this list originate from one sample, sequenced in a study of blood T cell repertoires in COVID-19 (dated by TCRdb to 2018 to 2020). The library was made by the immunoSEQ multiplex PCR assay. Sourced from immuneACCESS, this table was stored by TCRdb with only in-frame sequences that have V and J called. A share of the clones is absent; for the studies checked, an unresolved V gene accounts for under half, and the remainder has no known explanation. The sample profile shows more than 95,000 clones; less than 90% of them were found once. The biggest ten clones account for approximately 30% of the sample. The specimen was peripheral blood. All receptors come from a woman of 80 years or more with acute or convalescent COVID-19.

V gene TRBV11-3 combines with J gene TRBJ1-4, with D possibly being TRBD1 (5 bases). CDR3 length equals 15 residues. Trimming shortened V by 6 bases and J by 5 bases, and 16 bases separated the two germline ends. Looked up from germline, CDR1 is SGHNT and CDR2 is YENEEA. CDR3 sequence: CASSSGGTANEKLFF. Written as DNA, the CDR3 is TGTGCCAGCAGTAGCGGAGGGACCGCCAATGAAAAACTGTTTTTT.

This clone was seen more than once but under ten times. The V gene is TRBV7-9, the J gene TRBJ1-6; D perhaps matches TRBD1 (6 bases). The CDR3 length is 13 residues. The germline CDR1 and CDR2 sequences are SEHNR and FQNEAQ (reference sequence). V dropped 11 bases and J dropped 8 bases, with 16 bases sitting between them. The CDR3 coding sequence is TGTGCCGTCCAGGGGTTTGTTGATTCACCCCTCCACTTT. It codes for CAVQGFVDSPLHF.

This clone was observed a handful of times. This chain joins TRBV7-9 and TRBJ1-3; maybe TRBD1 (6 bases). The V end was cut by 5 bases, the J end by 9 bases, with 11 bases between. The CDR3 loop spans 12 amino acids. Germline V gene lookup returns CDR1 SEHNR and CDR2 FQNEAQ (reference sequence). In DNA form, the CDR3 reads TGTGCCAGCAGCCGTCTAGGGGGCACCATATATTTT. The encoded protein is CASSRLGGTIYF.

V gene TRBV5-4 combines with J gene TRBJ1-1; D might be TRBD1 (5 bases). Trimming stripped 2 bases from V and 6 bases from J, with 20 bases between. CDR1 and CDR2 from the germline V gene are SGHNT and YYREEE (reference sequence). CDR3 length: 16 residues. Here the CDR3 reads CASSFDGDFRASEAFF. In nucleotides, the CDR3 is TGTGCCAGCAGCTTTGACGGGGACTTTCGGGCTTCTGAAGCTTTCTTT.

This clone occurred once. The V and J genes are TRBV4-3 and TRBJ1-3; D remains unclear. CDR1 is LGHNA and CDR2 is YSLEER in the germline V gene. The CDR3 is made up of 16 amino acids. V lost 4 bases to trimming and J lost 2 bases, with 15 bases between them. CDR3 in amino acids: CASSLGVESAGNTIYF. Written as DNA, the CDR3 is TGCGCCAGCAGCCTTGGAGTGGAGTCCGCTGGAAACACCATATATTTT.

CDR3 in DNA: TGTGCCAGCAGTTTATCAGCGAGCGGGTCCTATGGCTACACCTTC. Translating it yields CASSLSASGSYGYTF. This chain joins TRBV27 and TRBJ1-2, with D unclear. Between the trimmed V and J ends, which lost 0 bases and 4 bases, there was a span of 12 bases. The CDR3 sequence is 15 residues long. Looked up from germline, CDR1 is MNHEY and CDR2 is SMNVEV (reference sequence).

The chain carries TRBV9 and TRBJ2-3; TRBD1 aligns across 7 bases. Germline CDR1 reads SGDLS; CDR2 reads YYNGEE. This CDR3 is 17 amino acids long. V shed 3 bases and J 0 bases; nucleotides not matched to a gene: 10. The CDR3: CASSAPRQGVSTDTQYF. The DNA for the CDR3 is TGTGCCAGCAGCGCCCCGAGACAGGGAGTAAGCACAGATACGCAGTATTTT.

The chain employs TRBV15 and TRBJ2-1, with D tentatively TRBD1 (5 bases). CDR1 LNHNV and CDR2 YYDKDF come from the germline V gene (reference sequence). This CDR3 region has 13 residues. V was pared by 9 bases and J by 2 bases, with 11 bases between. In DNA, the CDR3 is TGTGCCACAGGGGTTGGCCCCTACAATGAGCAGTTCTTC. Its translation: CATGVGPYNEQFF.

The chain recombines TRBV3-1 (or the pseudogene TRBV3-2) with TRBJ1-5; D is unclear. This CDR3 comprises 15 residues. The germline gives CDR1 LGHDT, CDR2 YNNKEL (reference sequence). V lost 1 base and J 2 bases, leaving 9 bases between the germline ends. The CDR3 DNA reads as TGTGCCAGCAGCCAAGCGCTAGGCGGCAATCAGCCCCAGCATTTT. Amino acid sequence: CASSQALGGNQPQHF.

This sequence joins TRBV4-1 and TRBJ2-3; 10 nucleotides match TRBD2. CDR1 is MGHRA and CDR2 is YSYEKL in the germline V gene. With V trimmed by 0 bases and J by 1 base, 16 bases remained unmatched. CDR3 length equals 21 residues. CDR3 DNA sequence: TGCGCCAGCAGCCAAGAAGCGGGGGGGAAATCGGGTTGGGTTGGCACAGATACGCAGTATTTT. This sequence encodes CASSQEAGGKSGWVGTDTQYF.

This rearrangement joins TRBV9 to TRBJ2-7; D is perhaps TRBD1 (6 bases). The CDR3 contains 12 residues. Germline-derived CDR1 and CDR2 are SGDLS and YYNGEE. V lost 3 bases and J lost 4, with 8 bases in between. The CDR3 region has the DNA TGTGCCAGCAGCGGGCAGGGGTACGAGCAGTACTTC. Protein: CASSGQGYEQYF.

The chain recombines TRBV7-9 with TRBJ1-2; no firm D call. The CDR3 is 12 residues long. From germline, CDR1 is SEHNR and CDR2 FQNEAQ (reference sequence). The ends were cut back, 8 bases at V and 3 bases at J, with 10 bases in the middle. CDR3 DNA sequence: TGTGCCAGCGGTAAGGGAGACTATGGCTACACCTTC. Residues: CASGKGDYGYTF.

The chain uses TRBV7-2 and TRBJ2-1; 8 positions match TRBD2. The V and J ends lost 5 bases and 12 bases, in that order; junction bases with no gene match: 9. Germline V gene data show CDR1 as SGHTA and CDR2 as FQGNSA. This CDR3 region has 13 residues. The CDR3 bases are TGTGCCAGCAGCGGAGGGACTAGTCTTTTGCAGTTCTTC. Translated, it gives CASSGGTSLLQFF.

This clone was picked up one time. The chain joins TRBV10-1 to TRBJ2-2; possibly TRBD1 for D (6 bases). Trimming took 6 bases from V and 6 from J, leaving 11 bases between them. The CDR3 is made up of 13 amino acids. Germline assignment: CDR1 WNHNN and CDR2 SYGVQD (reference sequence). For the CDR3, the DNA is TGCGCCAGCAGCAGGGGCCCCGCCGGGGAGCTGTTTTTT. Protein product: CASSRGPAGELFF.

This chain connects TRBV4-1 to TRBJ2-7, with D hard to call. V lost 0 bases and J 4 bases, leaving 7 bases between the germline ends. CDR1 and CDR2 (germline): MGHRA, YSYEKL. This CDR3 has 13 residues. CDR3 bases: TGCGCCAGCAGCCAAGAGCGGCGGTACGAGCAGTACTTC. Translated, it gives CASSQERRYEQYF.

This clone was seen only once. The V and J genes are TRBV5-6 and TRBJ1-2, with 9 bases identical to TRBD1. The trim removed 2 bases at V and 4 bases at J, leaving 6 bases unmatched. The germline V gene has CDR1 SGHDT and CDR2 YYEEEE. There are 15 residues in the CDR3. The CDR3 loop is CASSFPTGGGYGYTF. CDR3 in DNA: TGTGCCAGCAGCTTCCCGACAGGGGGTGGCTATGGCTACACCTTC.

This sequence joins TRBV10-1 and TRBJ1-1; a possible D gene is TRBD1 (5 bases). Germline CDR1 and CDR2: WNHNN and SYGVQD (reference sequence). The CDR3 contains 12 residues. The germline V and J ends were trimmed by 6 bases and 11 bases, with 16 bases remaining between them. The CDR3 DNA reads TGCGCCAGCAGCCCTTCGGGGGGGAATGCTTTCTTT. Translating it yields CASSPSGGNAFF.

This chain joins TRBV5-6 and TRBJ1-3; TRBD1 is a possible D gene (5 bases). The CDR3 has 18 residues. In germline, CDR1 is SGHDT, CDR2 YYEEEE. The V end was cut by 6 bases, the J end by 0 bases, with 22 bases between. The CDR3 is CASNRAGRFWDSGNTIYF. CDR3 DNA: TGTGCCAGCAACCGCGCGGGACGCTTTTGGGACTCTGGAAACACCATATATTTT.

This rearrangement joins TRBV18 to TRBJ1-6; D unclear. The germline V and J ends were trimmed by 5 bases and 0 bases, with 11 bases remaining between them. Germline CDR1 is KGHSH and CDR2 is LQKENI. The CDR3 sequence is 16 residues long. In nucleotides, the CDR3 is TGTGCCAGCTCATCCACCGCGAGCTCCTATAATTCACCCCTCCACTTT. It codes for CASSSTASSYNSPLHF. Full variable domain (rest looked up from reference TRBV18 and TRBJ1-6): NAGVMQNPRHLVRRRGQEARLRCSPMKGHSHVYWYRQLPEEGLKFMVYLQKENIIDESGMPKERFSAEFPKEGPSILRIQQVVRGDSAAYFCASSSTASSYNSPLHFGNGTRLTVT.

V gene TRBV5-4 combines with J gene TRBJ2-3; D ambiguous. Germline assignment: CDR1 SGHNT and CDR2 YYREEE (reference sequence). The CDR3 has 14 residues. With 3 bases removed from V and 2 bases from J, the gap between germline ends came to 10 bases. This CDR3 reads CASSSNVATDTQYF. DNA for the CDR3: TGTGCCAGCAGCTCGAATGTGGCCACAGATACGCAGTATTTT. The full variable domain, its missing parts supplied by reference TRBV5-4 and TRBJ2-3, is ETGVTQSPTHLIKTRGQQVTLRCSSQSGHNTVSWYQQALGQGPQFIFQYYREEENGRGNFPPRFSGLQFPNYSSELNVNALELDDSALYLCASSSNVATDTQYFGPGTRLTVL.

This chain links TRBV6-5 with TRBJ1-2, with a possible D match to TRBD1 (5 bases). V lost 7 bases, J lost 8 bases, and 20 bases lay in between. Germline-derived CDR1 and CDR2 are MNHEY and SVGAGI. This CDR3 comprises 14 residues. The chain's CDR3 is CASTHREARDGYTF. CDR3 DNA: TGTGCCAGCACCCACCGGGAGGCTCGGGACGGCTACACCTTC.

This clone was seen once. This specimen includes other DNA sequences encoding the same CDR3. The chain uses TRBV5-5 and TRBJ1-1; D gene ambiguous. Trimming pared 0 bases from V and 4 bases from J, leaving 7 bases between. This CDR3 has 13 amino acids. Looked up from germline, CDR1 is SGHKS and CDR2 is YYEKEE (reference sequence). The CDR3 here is CASSLGGGTEAFF. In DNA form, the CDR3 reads TGTGCCAGCAGCTTGGGGGGAGGCACTGAAGCTTTCTTT. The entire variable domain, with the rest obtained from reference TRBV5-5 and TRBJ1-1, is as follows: DAGVTQSPTHLIKTRGQQVTLRCSPISGHKSVSWYQQVLGQGPQFIFQYYEKEERGRGNFPDRFSARQFPNYSSELNVNALLLGDSALYLCASSLGGGTEAFFGQGTRLTVV.